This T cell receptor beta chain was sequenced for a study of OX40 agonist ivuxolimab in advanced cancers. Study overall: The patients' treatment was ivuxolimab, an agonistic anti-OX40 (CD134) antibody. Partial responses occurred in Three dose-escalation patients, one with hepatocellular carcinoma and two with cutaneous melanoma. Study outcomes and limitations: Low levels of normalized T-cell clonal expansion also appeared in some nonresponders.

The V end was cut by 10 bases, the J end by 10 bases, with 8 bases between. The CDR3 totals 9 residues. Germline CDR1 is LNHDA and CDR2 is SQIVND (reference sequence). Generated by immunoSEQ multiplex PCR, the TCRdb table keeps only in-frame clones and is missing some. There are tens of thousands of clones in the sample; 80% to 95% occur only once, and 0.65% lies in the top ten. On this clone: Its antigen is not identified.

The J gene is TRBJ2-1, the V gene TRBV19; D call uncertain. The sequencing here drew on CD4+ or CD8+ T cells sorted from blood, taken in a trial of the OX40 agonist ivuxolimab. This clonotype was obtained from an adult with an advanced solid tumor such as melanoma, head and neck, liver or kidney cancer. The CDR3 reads CATSTEQFF. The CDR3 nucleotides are TGTGCCACTTCGACAGAGCAGTTCTTC.